This TCR beta chain was identified during a study of cytomegalovirus exposure and HLA in healthy donors. V shed 8 bases and J shed 5 bases, with 15 bases lying between them. The CDR3 loop spans 13 amino acids. The germline V gene encodes CDR1 MNHNY and CDR2 SVGAGI (reference sequence). The table came from immunoSEQ multiplex PCR; TCRdb's copy has only in-frame clones and leaves some out. The repertoire holds 250,000 to 400,000 clones, 88% seen once, with over 0.9% in the top ten. Material for sequencing was PBMCs. This receptor was obtained from a man aged 25-45 years in good health and CMV-seronegative. The chain is built from TRBV6-6 and TRBJ1-2, with D possibly TRBD1 on 6 matching bases. The CDR3 DNA follows: TGTGCCAGCGCGGACAGTGCTGGGTATGGCTACACCTTC. Protein sequence: CASADSAGYGYTF.